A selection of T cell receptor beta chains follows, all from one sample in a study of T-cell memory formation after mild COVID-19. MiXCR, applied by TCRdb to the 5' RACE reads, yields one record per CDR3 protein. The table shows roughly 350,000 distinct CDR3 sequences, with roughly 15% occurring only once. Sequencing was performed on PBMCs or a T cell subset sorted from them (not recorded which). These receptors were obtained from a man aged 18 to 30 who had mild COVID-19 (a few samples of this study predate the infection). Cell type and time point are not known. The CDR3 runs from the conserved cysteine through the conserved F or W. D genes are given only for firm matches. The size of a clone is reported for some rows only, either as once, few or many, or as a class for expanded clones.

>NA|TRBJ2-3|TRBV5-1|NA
TGCGCCAGCAGCTTGGAAGACAGGAGAGGGTCCGATACGCAGTATTTT
CASSLEDRRGSDTQYF
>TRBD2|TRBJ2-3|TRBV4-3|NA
TGCGCCAGCAGCCAAGCCCTAGCGGGGGGGACGAGGTCAGATACGCAGTATTTT
CASSQALAGGTRSDTQYF
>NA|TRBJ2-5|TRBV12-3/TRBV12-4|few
TGTGCCAGCAGTTTCTGGGAAGGGACCCAGTACTTC
CASSFWEGTQYF
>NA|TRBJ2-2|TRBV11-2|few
TGTGCCAGCAGCTCCCCCAGATCGGGGACCGGGGAGCTGTTTTTT
CASSSPRSGTGELFF
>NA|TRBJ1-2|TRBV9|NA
TGTGCCAGCAGCTTAACCGGGACTACCTATGGCTACACCTTC
CASSLTGTTYGYTF
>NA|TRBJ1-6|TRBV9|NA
TGTGCCAGCAGCGAAGAGGAGGGATCACCCCTCCACTTT
CASSEEEGSPLHF
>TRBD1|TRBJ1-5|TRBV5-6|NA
TGTGCCAGCAGCTTGGGGACAGGGGTGGGCAATCAGCCCCAGCATTTT
CASSLGTGVGNQPQHF
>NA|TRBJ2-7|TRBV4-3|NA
TGCGCCAGCAGCCAAGAAACAGGGCGGTACGAGCAGTACTTC
CASSQETGRYEQYF
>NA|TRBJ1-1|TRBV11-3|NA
TGTGCCAGCAGCTTCCAAGGAGAAAATACTGAAGCTTTCTTT
CASSFQGENTEAFF
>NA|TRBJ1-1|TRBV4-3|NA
TGCGCCAGCAGCCACATCTCGGTTCGGGGGCGCGGAACTGAAGCTTTCTTT
CASSHISVRGRGTEAFF
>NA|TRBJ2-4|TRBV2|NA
TGTGCCGTACAACCGGGACTTGGAGCCAAAAACATTCAGTACTTC
CAVQPGLGAKNIQYF
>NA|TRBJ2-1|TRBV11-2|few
TGTGCCAGCGGCCGCCTGTCGGGGTATGAGCAGTTCTTC
CASGRLSGYEQFF
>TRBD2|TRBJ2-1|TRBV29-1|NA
TGCAGCGCCCAGAGCGGGGGGGTGTACAATGAGCAGTTCTTC
CSAQSGGVYNEQFF
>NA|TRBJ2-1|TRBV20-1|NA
TGCAGTGCTAGCGACGGACACATTTACAATGAGCAGTTCTTC
CSASDGHIYNEQFF
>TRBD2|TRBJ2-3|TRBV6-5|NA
TGTGCCAGCAGTTACTCGGGTGCGGGGGGTAGCACAGATACGCAGTATTTT
CASSYSGAGGSTDTQYF
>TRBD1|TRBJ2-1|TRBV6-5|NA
TGTGCCAGCCGAGTTACAGGGGGCTCCTACAATGAGCAGTTCTTC
CASRVTGGSYNEQFF
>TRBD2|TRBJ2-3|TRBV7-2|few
TGTGCCAGCAGCTTTATGGGGCGGGGGAGCACAGATACGCAGTATTTT
CASSFMGRGSTDTQYF
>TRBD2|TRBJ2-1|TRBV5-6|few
TGTGCCAGCGCCAGCGGGGCGGGGGGGCCCGGTGAGCAGTTCTTC
CASASGAGGPGEQFF
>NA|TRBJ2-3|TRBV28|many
TGTGCCAGCAGTTTGGGGGGTCCTACGCAGTATTTT
CASSLGGPTQYF
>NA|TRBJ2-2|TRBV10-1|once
TGCGCCAGCAGTGGAGCGGATAACACCGGGGAGCTGTTTTTT
CASSGADNTGELFF
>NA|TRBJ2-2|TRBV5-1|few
TGCGCCAGTAGAGATCTAGTCGGGGAGCTGTTTTTT
CASRDLVGELFF
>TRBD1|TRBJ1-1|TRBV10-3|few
TGTGCCATCAGTGGTGGGACAGGGCCGAACACTGAAGCTTTCTTT
CAISGGTGPNTEAFF
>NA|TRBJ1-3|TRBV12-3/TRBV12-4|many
TGTGCCAGCAGCCATCCCGCCGGGACTGAAGGAAACACCATATATTTT
CASSHPAGTEGNTIYF
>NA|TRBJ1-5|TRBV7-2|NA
TGTGCCAGCAGCTCGCCGGTGGGCAATCAGCCCCAGCATTTT
CASSSPVGNQPQHF
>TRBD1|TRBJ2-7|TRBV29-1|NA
TGCAGCGTTGAAGTGGGACAGGGGGCATACGAGCAGTACTTC
CSVEVGQGAYEQYF
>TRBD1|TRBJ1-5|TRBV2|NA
TGTGCCAGCAGTCCCCAGACAGGGGGGCAGCCCCAGCATTTT
CASSPQTGGQPQHF
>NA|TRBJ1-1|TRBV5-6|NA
TGTGCCAGCAGCTCCCGGACGCCCAATGAAGCTTTCTTT
CASSSRTPNEAFF
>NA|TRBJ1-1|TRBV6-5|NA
TGTGCCAGCTTCCTTCCCCTCCCCTCGGGGGGTCGCACTGAAGATTTCTTT
CASFLPLPSGGRTEDFF
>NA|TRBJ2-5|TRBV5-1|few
TGCGCCAGCACTCTCCAGGGTCCAGCCCGAGGGGAGACCCAGTACTTC
CASTLQGPARGETQYF